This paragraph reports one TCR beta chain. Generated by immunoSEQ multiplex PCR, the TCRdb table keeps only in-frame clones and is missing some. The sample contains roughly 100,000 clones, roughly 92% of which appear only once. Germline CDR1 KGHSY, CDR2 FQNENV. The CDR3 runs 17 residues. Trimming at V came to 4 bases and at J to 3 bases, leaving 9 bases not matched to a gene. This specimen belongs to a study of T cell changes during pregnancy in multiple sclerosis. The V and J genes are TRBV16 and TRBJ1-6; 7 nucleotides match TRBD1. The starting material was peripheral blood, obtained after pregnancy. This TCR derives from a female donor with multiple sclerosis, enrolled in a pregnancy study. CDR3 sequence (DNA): TGTGCCAGCAGCCGCGTTAGGCGGGACAGCTATAATTCACCCCTCCACTTT. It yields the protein CASSRVRRDSYNSPLHF.